This T cell receptor (beta chain) appears in the sequencing data of a study of T cell repertoires in cytomegalovirus infection. As for the study in general: CMV infection together with matching HLA type was indicated by public TCR beta signatures. Study conclusions and caveats: Pooled public TCR beta family frequency picked out CMV carriers with the relevant HLA. The ex vivo response showed dominance by HLA-C-restricted CMV-specific TCR beta clonotypes.

This clonotype was detected only a few times. The antigen remains undetermined. TCRdb ran MiXCR on the reads and lists one entry per CDR3 protein. The profile shows roughly 990,000 distinct CDR3 sequences, around 31% of them singletons. This CDR3 has 15 residues. Trimming took 0 bases from V and 4 from J; bases not matched to a gene: 4. Germline loops: CDR1 LGHNA, CDR2 YNFKEQ. The clonotype comes from a human donor in good health (CMV status not recorded). Some clones in this sample may be carry-over from other donors' samples. The chain uses TRBV4-2 and TRBJ2-5; the match to TRBD2 covers 8 bases. The starting material was cultured CD8+ T cells from PBMCs, obtained from culture after CMV antigen stimulation. For the CDR3, the DNA is TGTGCCAGCAGCCAAGAACTAGCGGTGGGAGAGACCCAGTACTTC. This sequence encodes CASSQELAVGETQYF.